A selection of T cell receptor beta chains follows, all from one sample in a study of metastatic and nonmetastatic thyroid tumors. MiXCR was used by TCRdb to re-call the PCR reads. The sample has 60,000 or so clones, about 4% seen once; the top ten hold 20% to 25%. The sequenced sample consisted of blood. Source of these receptors: a female donor with papillary thyroid cancer or a benign thyroid nodule (not recorded which). Some clones in this sample may be carry-over from other donors' samples. The CDR3 runs from the conserved cysteine through the conserved F or W. A D gene is named only where the DNA matches it firmly. Size tells how often a clone was seen (once, few, many) or the class of an expanded clone, and some rows leave it out.

j_gene	abundance	v_gene	d_gene	CDR3aa	CDR3nt
TRBJ2-7	few	TRBV5-1	TRBD2	CASSHIAGGVPYEQYF	TGCGCCAGCAGCCACATAGCGGGAGGCGTGCCCTACGAGCAGTACTTC
TRBJ1-2	many	TRBV12-3/TRBV12-4	TRBD1	CASSPGQGYGYTF	TGTGCCAGCAGCCCGGGACAGGGCTATGGCTACACCTTC
TRBJ2-7	.	TRBV27	.	CASRSGQKPAYEQYF	TGTGCTAGCAGATCCGGACAGAAACCGGCCTATGAGCAGTACTTC
TRBJ1-5	many	TRBV6-1	.	CASSLRGGDSNQPQHF	TGTGCCAGCAGTCTACGGGGAGGAGATAGCAATCAGCCCCAGCATTTT
TRBJ1-5	many	TRBV18	.	CASSQATGSDQPQHF	TGTGCCAGCTCACAAGCCACAGGGAGCGATCAGCCCCAGCATTTT
TRBJ1-6	.	TRBV6-2/TRBV6-3	.	CASSVYLSGSPLHF	TGTGCCAGCAGTGTGTATCTTTCGGGGTCACCCCTCCACTTT
TRBJ2-3	many	TRBV4-1	TRBD2	CASSRTSGTDTQYF	TGCGCCAGCAGCCGGACTAGCGGCACAGATACGCAGTATTTT
TRBJ2-3	.	TRBV3-1	.	CASSPEMGGPDTQYF	TGTGCCAGCAGCCCCGAGATGGGGGGGCCGGATACGCAGTATTTT
TRBJ2-6	many	TRBV19	.	CASSKRGASVSGANVLTF	TGTGCCAGTAGTAAAAGGGGGGCCTCCGTCTCTGGGGCCAACGTCCTGACTTTC
TRBJ2-1	many	TRBV20-1	.	CSVQTRTFYNEQFF	TGCAGTGTTCAGACCCGGACGTTCTACAATGAGCAGTTCTTC
TRBJ2-1	.	TRBV30	TRBD2	CAWSALAGYNEQFF	TGTGCCTGGAGTGCCCTAGCGGGTTACAATGAGCAGTTCTTC
TRBJ1-2	many	TRBV18	TRBD1	CASSPSQGVVYGYTF	TGTGCCAGCTCACCATCGCAGGGGGTTGTCTATGGCTACACCTTC
TRBJ2-7	many	TRBV20-1	.	CSASGQIYEQYF	TGCAGTGCTAGTGGACAGATCTACGAGCAGTACTTC
TRBJ1-1	many	TRBV6-1	.	CASSRSGGANTEAFF	TGTGCCAGCAGTCGTTCAGGAGGGGCAAACACTGAAGCTTTCTTT
TRBJ2-5	few	TRBV11-1	TRBD1	CASSLMMTGVETQYF	TGTGCCAGCAGCTTAATGATGACAGGGGTAGAGACCCAGTACTTC
TRBJ1-1	many	TRBV12-3/TRBV12-4	.	CASSLGAGSTEAFF	TGTGCCAGCAGTTTAGGGGCAGGGTCCACTGAAGCTTTCTTT
TRBJ1-1	many	TRBV2	.	CASSEETGNTEAFF	TGTGCCAGCAGTGAGGAGACAGGGAACACTGAAGCTTTCTTT
TRBJ2-1	many	TRBV5-6	TRBD2	CASSPPTSGKYNEQFF	TGTGCCAGCAGCCCCCCGACTAGCGGTAAATACAATGAGCAGTTCTTC
TRBJ2-3	.	TRBV28	TRBD2	CASSLVGLDADTQYF	TGTGCCAGCAGTTTAGTGGGACTAGATGCAGATACGCAGTATTTT
TRBJ1-4	many	TRBV6-2/TRBV6-3	TRBD1	CASSHRGLGEKLFF	TGTGCCAGCAGCCACAGGGGGCTCGGTGAAAAACTGTTTTTT
TRBJ2-2	few	TRBV19	.	CATDMGLNTGELFF	TGTGCCACCGACATGGGGTTGAACACCGGGGAGCTGTTTTTT
TRBJ2-3	few	TRBV12-3/TRBV12-4	.	CASSFSSGSPDTQYF	TGTGCCAGCAGTTTTTCCTCGGGTTCTCCAGATACGCAGTATTTT
TRBJ2-7	many	TRBV5-1	TRBD2	CASSLALAGNYEQYF	TGCGCCAGCAGCTTGGCACTAGCGGGAAACTACGAGCAGTACTTC
TRBJ2-1	few	TRBV4-1	TRBD2	CASSKETLAGGRNEQFF	TGCGCCAGCAGCAAAGAAACACTAGCGGGGGGGCGGAATGAGCAGTTCTTC
TRBJ2-2	many	TRBV2	TRBD2	CASRDSSGSVGELFF	TGTGCCAGCAGGGATTCTAGCGGGAGTGTCGGGGAGCTGTTTTTT
TRBJ2-7	many	TRBV19	TRBD2	CARPGRREDYEQYF	TGTGCCAGACCAGGGCGGCGGGAGGATTACGAGCAGTACTTC
TRBJ2-5	many	TRBV20-1	.	CSVPLAARGETQYF	TGCAGTGTCCCTTTGGCGGCGAGAGGAGAGACCCAGTACTTC
TRBJ1-5	.	TRBV19	.	CASSKREQIVSNQPQHF	TGTGCCAGTAGCAAGCGGGAACAGATAGTCAGCAATCAGCCCCAGCATTTT
TRBJ2-1	few	TRBV5-1	TRBD2	CASSLMGLAVLNEQFF	TGCGCCAGCAGCTTGATGGGACTAGCGGTGCTCAATGAGCAGTTCTTC
TRBJ2-5	many	TRBV9	.	CASSVEGGPETQYF	TGTGCCAGCAGCGTGGAAGGAGGGCCGGAGACCCAGTACTTC
TRBJ1-6	.	TRBV19	.	CASNPRWNSPLHF	TGTGCCAGTAACCCTCGTTGGAATTCACCCCTCCACTTT
TRBJ2-1	many	TRBV20-1	TRBD1	CSARETGRNEQFF	TGCAGTGCTAGAGAGACAGGGCGCAATGAGCAGTTCTTC
TRBJ2-3	many	TRBV11-3	TRBD1	CASSLGLTGGRSTDTQYF	TGTGCCAGCAGCTTGGGATTAACAGGGGGAAGGTCAACAGATACGCAGTATTTT
TRBJ2-7	many	TRBV6-1	.	CASRGVSPPTKQYF	TGTGCCAGCCGCGGGGTGAGTCCCCCAACGAAGCAGTACTTC
TRBJ1-1	many	TRBV7-9	TRBD1	CASSSTGGGTEAFF	TGTGCCAGCAGCTCAACAGGGGGTGGGACTGAAGCTTTCTTT
TRBJ2-2	many	TRBV15	.	CATSNRARRGGELFF	TGTGCCACGAGCAACCGGGCTAGAAGGGGCGGGGAGCTGTTTTTT
TRBJ2-1	many	TRBV19	TRBD2	CASSIDTLAGYNEQFF	TGTGCCAGTAGTATAGATACGTTAGCGGGGTACAATGAGCAGTTCTTC
TRBJ1-2	many	TRBV30	.	CAWSPGRTFRDTF	TGTGCCTGGAGTCCCGGGAGGACGTTTCGGGACACCTTC